This T cell receptor (beta chain) is drawn from a study of control samples from healthy donors and cancer patients. TCRdb's copy holds only in-frame clones and misses some; the assay was immunoSEQ multiplex PCR. This sample's table has about 200,000 clones. The germline V gene encodes CDR1 KGHDR and CDR2 SFDVKD. Trimming cost V 3 bases and J 4 bases; bases outside gene matches: 0. The CDR3 covers 15 residues. What was sequenced was blood. The chain uses TRBV24-1 and TRBJ1-4, with 11 bases lining up with TRBD1. The clonotype comes from a woman aged 25-40 years in good health. CDR3 coding DNA: TGTGCCACCAGTGATGGGACAGGGGGTAATGAAAAACTGTTTTTT. This gives the protein CATSDGTGGNEKLFF.